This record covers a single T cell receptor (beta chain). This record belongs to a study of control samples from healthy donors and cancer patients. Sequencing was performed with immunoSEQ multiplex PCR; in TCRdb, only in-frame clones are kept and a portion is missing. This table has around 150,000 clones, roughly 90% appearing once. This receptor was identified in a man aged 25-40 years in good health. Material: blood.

This CDR3 reads CASSDIGTVNTGELFF. DNA for the CDR3: TGTGCCAGCAGTGATATTGGGACAGTGAACACCGGGGAGCTGTTTTTT. The V call is TRBV6-1, the J call TRBJ2-2; the match to TRBD1 covers 7 bases. V lost 3 bases and J lost 1; bases outside the gene matches: 5. The germline V gene encodes CDR1 MNHNS and CDR2 SASEGT. This CDR3 has 16 amino acids.